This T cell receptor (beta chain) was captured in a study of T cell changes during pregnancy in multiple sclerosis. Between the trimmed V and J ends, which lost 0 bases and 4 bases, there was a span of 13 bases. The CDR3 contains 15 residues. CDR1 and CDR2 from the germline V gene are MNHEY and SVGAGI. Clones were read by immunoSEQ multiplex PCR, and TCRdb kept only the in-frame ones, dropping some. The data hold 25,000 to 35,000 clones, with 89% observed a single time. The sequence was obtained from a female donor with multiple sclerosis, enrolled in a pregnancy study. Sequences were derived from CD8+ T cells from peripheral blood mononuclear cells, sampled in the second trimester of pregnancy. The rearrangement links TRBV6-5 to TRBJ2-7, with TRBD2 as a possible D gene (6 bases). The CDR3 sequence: CASSYSGKAGYEQYF. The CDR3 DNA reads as TGTGCCAGCAGTTACTCGGGGAAAGCGGGTTACGAGCAGTACTTC.